The 6 T cell receptor beta chains below were found in one sample sequenced in a study of blood T cell repertoires in COVID-19. TCRdb keeps only in-frame clones here, not all; method: immunoSEQ multiplex PCR. The sample includes about 200,000 clones, roughly 94% seen only once; the top ten take approximately 1.2%. Material for sequencing was peripheral blood. The receptors here all came from a man under 40 with acute or convalescent COVID-19.

The J gene is TRBJ2-7, the V gene TRBV6-1, with a tentative D call TRBD1 (5 bases). Germline V gene sequence: CDR1 MNHNS, CDR2 SASEGT. This CDR3 has 14 residues. Trimming stripped 2 bases from V and 5 bases from J, with 13 bases between. CDR3 bases: TGTGCCAGCAGTGAATACCCCAGGGCAGACGAGCAGTACTTC. Residues: CASSEYPRADEQYF.

This sequence joins TRBV7-6 and TRBJ1-5; no firm D call. Trimming pared 5 bases from V and 9 bases from J, leaving 11 bases between. The CDR3 length is 12 residues. Germline V gives CDR1 SGHVS, CDR2 FNYEAQ. The CDR3 DNA is TGTGCCAGCAGCCCGATTTCGGGGCCCCAGCATTTT. Translation: CASSPISGPQHF.

The table lists this clone with a few counts. V and J are TRBV24-1 and TRBJ1-1; TRBD1 might be the D (6 bases). Germline-derived CDR1 and CDR2 are KGHDR and SFDVKD. This CDR3 comprises 15 residues. The ends were cut back, 4 bases at V and 4 bases at J, with 15 bases in the middle. CDR3 coding DNA: TGTGCCACCAGTGACTCAAAACAGGGAGCCACTGAAGCTTTCTTT. The encoded protein is CATSDSKQGATEAFF.

Comments on this clone: Other DNA sequences in the sample encode the same CDR3. The chain couples TRBV5-1 to TRBJ2-7, with 7 bases aligning to TRBD2. Germline-derived CDR1 and CDR2 are SGHRS and YFSETQ. The ends lost 3 bases at V and 3 bases at J; junction bases unmatched: 0. The CDR3 has 12 amino acids. The DNA for the CDR3 is TGCGCCAGCAGCTCGGGGGGCTACGAGCAGTACTTC. Its translation is CASSSGGYEQYF.

The sample holds one count of this clone. J is TRBJ1-1 and V is TRBV28; D may be TRBD1 (5 bases). V lost 6 bases and J 4 bases, leaving 9 bases between the germline ends. The CDR3 runs 12 residues. Germline lookup yields CDR1 MDHEN and CDR2 SYDVKM. The CDR3 protein is CASSQGGTEAFF. CDR3 coding DNA: TGTGCCAGCAGCCAGGGTGGCACTGAAGCTTTCTTT.

CDR3 in amino acids: CASSPSSGSSGETQYF. CDR3 nucleotides: TGCGCCAGCAGCCCATCTAGCGGGTCAAGCGGGGAGACCCAGTACTTC. The chain is built from TRBV5-1 and TRBJ2-5, with 8 bases that match TRBD2. Germline assignment: CDR1 SGHRS and CDR2 YFSETQ. With 4 bases clipped from V and 5 bases from J, the junction kept 13 bases outside the gene matches. The CDR3 contains 16 residues. The full variable domain, rest sourced from reference TRBV5-1 and TRBJ2-5, is KAGVTQTPRYLIKTRGQQVTLSCSPISGHRSVSWYQQTPGQGLQFLFEYFSETQRNKGNFPGRFSGRQFSNSRSEMNVSTLELGDSALYLCASSPSSGSSGETQYFGPGTRLLVL.